This T cell receptor beta chain came from a study of T cell changes during pregnancy in multiple sclerosis. CDR3 length equals 12 residues. Germline V lookup: CDR1 SQVTM, CDR2 ANQGSEA. V was shortened by 4 bases and J by 1 base, with 7 bases between the two germline ends. Measured with immunoSEQ multiplex PCR; TCRdb has only the in-frame clones, and not every one. The table has about 83,000 clones, about 96% seen once. This receptor was identified in a female donor with multiple sclerosis, enrolled in a pregnancy study. The chain is built from TRBV29-1 and TRBJ2-5, with no clear D. The sample was peripheral blood, taken in the second trimester of pregnancy. The CDR3 DNA reads TGCAGCGTTGTTGTGAGCCAAGAGACCCAGTACTTC. It is translated as CSVVVSQETQYF.